The present entry profiles one T cell receptor (beta chain) with its context. The antigen is not known. The source of the sample is a study of lymphopenia after photon versus proton radiotherapy. Study-wide points: Relative stability marked proton patients; photon patients lost diversity and naive cells. Oligoclonal CD8+ Temra expansion after nadir drove photon patients' diversity drop. Authors raise, but do not show, better survival with proton therapy.

This CDR3 is 14 amino acids long. Trimming stripped 0 bases from V and 3 bases from J, with 7 bases between. Germline-derived CDR1 and CDR2 are SGDLS and YYNGEE. Using immunoSEQ multiplex PCR, the repertoire was profiled, and TCRdb retains in-frame clones only, with some absent. The sample contains 89,000 or so clones, more than 70% of which appear only once. The sequencing used peripheral blood, collected from a patient treated with proton-based radiotherapy. The chain is built from TRBV9 and TRBJ1-5; D call uncertain. The source of this sequence is a man between 60 and 75 years old with pancreatic cancer. CDR3: CASSVGVDNQPQHF. CDR3 bases: TGTGCCAGCAGCGTAGGGGTTGACAATCAGCCCCAGCATTTT.